A selection of T cell receptor beta chains follows, all from one sample in a study of vaccination and CD4 T cells after COVID-19. In TCRdb, the PCR reads were re-called with MiXCR into one record per CDR3 protein. The sample has around 21,000 distinct CDR3 sequences, approximately 50% seen once. These TCRs' antigens remain unknown. Specimen: CD4+ T cells from blood, cultured in vitro. The source of these receptors is a human donor who had recovered from COVID-19. Both conserved end residues are part of each CDR3. D genes are given only for firm matches. Clone size appears in some rows only: once, few, many, or a class for an expanded clone.

NA TRBJ2-3 TRBV2 NA TGTGCCAGCAGCCCCAGACTAGCCCCAGGGGCAGATACGCAGTATTTT CASSPRLAPGADTQYF
NA TRBJ1-3 TRBV7-2 NA TGTGCCAGCAGCTTAGGAGGTGGCAGACTTGGAAACACCATATATTTT CASSLGGGRLGNTIYF
NA TRBJ1-5 TRBV2 NA TGTGCCAGCAGCGGAGGCAATCAGCCCCAGCATTTT CASSGGNQPQHF
NA TRBJ2-7 TRBV7-6 NA TGTGCCAGCAGCTCTCTTAGCTCCTACGAGCAGTACTTC CASSSLSSYEQYF
NA TRBJ2-3 TRBV20-1 TRBD2 TGCAGTGCTGACCCGGGGGAGGGATTATCAGATACGCAGTATTTT CSADPGEGLSDTQYF
NA TRBJ1-2 TRBV27 NA TGTGCCAGCAGTTTAAGAGGCCTTGGTGGCTACACCTTC CASSLRGLGGYTF
few TRBJ1-5 TRBV6-2/TRBV6-3 NA TGTGCCAGCAGTTACTCGATCGGGGTGAGGAGTCAGCCCCAGCATTTT CASSYSIGVRSQPQHF
once TRBJ2-7 TRBV2 NA TGTGCCAGCAGTGGGGGGGACAGCTACGAGCAGTACTTC CASSGGDSYEQYF
NA TRBJ1-5 TRBV7-9 NA TGTGCCAGCAGCTTAGCCAGGGGAGGGGGTTCAGATCAGCCCCAGCATTTT CASSLARGGGSDQPQHF
NA TRBJ2-3 TRBV9 NA TGTGCCAGCAGCGTAGAAGGAACAGATACGCAGTATTTT CASSVEGTDTQYF
few TRBJ1-1 TRBV6-1 NA TGTGCCAGCAGTGTCCAGGGCGTCACTGAAGCTTTCTTT CASSVQGVTEAFF